This T cell receptor beta chain derives from a study of shared clonotypes between healthy human individuals. Study-wide context: Plates per donor: three CD4 naive, three CD4 memory, two CD8 naive, one CD8 memory.

Overall study results and limits: Since donors were few, the genetic and exposure-history diversity represented was limited.

Per sorted-subset replicate PCR, input was roughly 200 ng DNA, representing tens of thousands of T cell genomes. The protocol was immunoSEQ multiplex PCR, while the TCRdb copy is restricted to in-frame clones and leaves out a portion. Counted here are roughly 2 million clones, under 97% occurring once; the ten biggest clones make up 0.1% to 0.15%. CDR1 SGHAT and CDR2 FQNNGV come from the germline V gene. This CDR3 is built from 15 residues. V lost 4 bases, J lost 2 bases, and 12 bases lay in between. Of note for this clone: Its antigen remains unidentified.

Material for sequencing was naive CD4+ T cells sorted from blood. Subset noted: CD45RA+ positively selected. This receptor was obtained from a man younger than 30 in good health. The V gene is TRBV11-2, the J gene TRBJ2-1; D perhaps matches TRBD2 (6 bases). CDR3 DNA: TGTGCCAGCAGCTCCGGAGGGCAAACCTACAATGAGCAGTTCTTC. Translated: CASSSGGQTYNEQFF.